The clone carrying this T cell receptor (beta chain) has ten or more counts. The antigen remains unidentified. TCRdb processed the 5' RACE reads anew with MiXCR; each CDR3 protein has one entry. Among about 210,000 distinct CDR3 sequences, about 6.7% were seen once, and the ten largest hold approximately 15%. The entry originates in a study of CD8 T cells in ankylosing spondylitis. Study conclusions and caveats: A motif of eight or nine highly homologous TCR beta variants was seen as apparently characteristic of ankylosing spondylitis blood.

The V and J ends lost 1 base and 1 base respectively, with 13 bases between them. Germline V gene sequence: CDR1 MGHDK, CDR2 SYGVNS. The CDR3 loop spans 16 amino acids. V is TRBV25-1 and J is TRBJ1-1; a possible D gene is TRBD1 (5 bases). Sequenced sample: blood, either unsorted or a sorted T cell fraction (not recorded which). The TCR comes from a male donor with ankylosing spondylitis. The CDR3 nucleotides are TGTGCCAGCAGTGAATGGGGCGGACTGGGGAACACTGAAGCTTTCTTT. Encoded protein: CASSEWGGLGNTEAFF.